This paragraph reports one T cell receptor beta chain. Its antigen is unknown. The CDR3 contains 16 residues. Trimming cost V 1 base and J 1 base; bases outside gene matches: 4. The germline V gene has CDR1 LNHNV and CDR2 YYDKDF (reference sequence). The data were obtained in a study of identical twins. Study-wide results and caveats: Beta out-of-frame sequences showed weaker excess sharing between twins. Twins shared out-of-frame alpha sequences with excess low generation probability. Out-of-frame TCR alpha sharing observed in monozygotic twins exceeded model estimates. In cord blood, abundant beta clonotypes had fewer insertions; memory showed no trend.

TCRdb used MiXCR to reprocess the 5' RACE reads, holding one entry per CDR3 protein. The data contain around 370,000 distinct CDR3 sequences, roughly 9% of them singletons. The rearrangement links TRBV15 to TRBJ2-3, with TRBD2 matching 8 bases. The sample was naive T cells sorted from blood. This clonotype was obtained from a woman between 45 and 60 years old in good health. The CDR3 sequence is CATSRARAGGTDTQYF. The CDR3 region has the DNA TGTGCCACCAGCAGAGCGCGAGCGGGAGGCACAGATACGCAGTATTTT.